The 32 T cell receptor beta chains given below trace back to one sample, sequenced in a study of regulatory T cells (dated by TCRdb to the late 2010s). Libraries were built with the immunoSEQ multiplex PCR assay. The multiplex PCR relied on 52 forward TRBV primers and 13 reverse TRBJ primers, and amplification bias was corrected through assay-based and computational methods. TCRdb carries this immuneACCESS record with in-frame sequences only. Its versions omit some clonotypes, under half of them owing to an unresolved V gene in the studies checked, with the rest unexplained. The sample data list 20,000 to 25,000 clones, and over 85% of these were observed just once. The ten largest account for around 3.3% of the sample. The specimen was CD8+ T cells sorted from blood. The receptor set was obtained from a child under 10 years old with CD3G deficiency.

CDR3 sequence reads: CASSLVGPIRIEQFF. CDR3 DNA sequence: TGTGCCAGCAGCTTAGTGGGCCCCATAAGGATCGAGCAGTTCTTC. The chain has TRBV7-9 and TRBJ2-1; D remains ambiguous. Germline V lookup: CDR1 SEHNR, CDR2 FQNEAQ (reference sequence). The CDR3 has 15 residues. Trimming removed 1 base from V and 10 bases from J, with 17 bases in between.

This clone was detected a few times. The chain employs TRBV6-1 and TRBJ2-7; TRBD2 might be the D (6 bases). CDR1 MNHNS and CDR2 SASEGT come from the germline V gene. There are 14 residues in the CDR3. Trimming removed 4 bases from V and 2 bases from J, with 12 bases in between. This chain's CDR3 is CASSVMGGTYEQYF. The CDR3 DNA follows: TGTGCCAGCAGTGTAATGGGAGGAACCTACGAGCAGTACTTC.

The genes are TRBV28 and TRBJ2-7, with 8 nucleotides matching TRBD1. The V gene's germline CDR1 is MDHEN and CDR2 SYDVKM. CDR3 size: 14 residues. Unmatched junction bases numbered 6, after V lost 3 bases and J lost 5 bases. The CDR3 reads CASSFETGENEQYF. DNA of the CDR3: TGTGCCAGCAGTTTCGAGACAGGGGAAAACGAGCAGTACTTC.

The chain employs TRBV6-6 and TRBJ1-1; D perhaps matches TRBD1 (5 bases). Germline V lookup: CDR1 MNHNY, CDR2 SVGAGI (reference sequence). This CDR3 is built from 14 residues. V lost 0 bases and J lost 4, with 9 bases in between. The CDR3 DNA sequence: TGTGCCAGCAGTTACTCGGGGGGGGGCACTGAAGCTTTCTTT. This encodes CASSYSGGGTEAFF.

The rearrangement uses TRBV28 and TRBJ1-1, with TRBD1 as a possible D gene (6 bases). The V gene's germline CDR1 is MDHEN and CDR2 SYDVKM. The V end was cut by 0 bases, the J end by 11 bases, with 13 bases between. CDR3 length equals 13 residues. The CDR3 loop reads CASSLWDSNIAFF. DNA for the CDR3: TGTGCCAGCAGTTTATGGGACAGCAATATCGCTTTCTTT.

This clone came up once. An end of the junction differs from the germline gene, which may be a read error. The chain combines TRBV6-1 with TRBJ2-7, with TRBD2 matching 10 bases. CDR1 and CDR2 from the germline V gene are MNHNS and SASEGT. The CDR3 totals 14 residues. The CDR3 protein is CASSQASGSYEQYF. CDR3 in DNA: TGTGCCAGCAGTCAAGCTAGCGGGAGTTACGAGCAGTACTTC.

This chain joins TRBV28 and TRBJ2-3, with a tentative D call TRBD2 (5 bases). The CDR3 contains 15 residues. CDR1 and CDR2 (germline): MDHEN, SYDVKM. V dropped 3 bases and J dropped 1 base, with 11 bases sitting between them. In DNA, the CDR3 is TGTGCCAGCAGTTTTAAGGCTAGCCGCACAGATACGCAGTATTTT. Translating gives CASSFKASRTDTQYF.

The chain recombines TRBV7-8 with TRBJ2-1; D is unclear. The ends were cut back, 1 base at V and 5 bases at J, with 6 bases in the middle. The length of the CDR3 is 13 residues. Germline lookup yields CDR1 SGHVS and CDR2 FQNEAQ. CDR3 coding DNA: TGTGCCAGCAGCTTAGTAATGGACAATGAGCAGTTCTTC. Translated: CASSLVMDNEQFF.

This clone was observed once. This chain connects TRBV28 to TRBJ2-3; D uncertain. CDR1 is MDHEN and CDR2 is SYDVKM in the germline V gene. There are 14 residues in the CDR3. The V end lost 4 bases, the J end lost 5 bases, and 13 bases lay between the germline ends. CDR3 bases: TGTGCCAGCAGTTCCGAGACCGGTAAAGATACGCAGTATTTT. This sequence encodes CASSSETGKDTQYF.

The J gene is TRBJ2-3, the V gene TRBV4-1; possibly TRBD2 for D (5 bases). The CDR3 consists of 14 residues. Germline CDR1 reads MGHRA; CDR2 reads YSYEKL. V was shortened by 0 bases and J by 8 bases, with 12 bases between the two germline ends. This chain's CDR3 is CASSQDPLRGTQYF. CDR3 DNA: TGCGCCAGCAGCCAAGATCCTCTTCGGGGTACGCAGTATTTT.

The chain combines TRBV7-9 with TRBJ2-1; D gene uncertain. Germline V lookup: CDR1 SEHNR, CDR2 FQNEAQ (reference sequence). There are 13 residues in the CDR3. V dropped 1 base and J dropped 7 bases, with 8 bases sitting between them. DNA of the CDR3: TGTGCCAGCAGCTTAGGGAGCGTGAATGAGCAGTTCTTC. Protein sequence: CASSLGSVNEQFF.

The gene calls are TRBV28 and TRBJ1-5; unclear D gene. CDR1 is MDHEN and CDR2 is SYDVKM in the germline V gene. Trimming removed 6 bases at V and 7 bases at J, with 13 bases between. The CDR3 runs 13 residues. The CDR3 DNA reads TGTGCCAGCAGAAAACGGACGCAACAGCCCCAGCATTTT. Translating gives CASRKRTQQPQHF.

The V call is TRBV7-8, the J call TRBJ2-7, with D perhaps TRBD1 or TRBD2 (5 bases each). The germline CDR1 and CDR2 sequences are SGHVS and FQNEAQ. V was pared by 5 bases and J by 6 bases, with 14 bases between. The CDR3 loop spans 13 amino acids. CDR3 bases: TGTGCCAGCAGCCCCGGAGCCGGGGCCGAGCAGTACTTC. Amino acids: CASSPGAGAEQYF. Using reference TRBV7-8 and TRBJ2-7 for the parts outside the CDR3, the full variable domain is GAGVSQSPRYKVAKRGQDVALRCDPISGHVSLFWYQQALGQGPEFLTYFQNEAQLDKSGLPSDRFFAERPEGSVSTLKIQRTQQEDSAVYLCASSPGAGAEQYFGPGTRLTVT.

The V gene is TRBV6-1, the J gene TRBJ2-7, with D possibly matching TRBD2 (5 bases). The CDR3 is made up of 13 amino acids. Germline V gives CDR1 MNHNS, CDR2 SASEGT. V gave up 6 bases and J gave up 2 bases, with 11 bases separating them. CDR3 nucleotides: TGTGCCAGCAGACCCCCCGGGACCTACGAGCAGTACTTC. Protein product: CASRPPGTYEQYF.

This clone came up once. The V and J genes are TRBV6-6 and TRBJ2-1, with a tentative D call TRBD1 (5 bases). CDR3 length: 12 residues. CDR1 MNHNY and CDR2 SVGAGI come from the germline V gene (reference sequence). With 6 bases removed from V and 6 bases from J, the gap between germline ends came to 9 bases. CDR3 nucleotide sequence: TGTGCCAGCAGCCAGGGTACCAATGAGCAGTTCTTC. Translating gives CASSQGTNEQFF.

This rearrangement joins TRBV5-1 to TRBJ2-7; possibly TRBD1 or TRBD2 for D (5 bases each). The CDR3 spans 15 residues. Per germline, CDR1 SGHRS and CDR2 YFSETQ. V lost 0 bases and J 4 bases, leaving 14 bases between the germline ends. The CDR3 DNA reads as TGCGCCAGCAGCTTGGACCTCGGGACGCCGTACGAGCAGTACTTC. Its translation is CASSLDLGTPYEQYF.

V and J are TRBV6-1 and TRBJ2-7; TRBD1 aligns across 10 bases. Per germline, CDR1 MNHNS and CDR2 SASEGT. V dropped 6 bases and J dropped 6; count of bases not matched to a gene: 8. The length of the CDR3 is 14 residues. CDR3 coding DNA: TGTGCCAGCAGCGGCGACAGGGGGCCCCTCGAGCAGTACTTC. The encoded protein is CASSGDRGPLEQYF.

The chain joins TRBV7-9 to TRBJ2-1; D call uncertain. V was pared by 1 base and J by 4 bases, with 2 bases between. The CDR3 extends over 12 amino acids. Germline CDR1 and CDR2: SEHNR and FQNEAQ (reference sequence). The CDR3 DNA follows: TGTGCCAGCAGCTTAGGATACAATGAGCAGTTCTTC. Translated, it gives CASSLGYNEQFF.

CDR3 DNA: TGTGCCAGCAGTTTATACAGGAACACTGAAGCTTTCTTT. Translated, it gives CASSLYRNTEAFF. This rearrangement joins TRBV28 to TRBJ1-1; D uncertain. The germline V gene has CDR1 MDHEN and CDR2 SYDVKM. Trimming removed 1 base from V and 1 base from J, with 4 bases in between. This CDR3 has 13 residues.

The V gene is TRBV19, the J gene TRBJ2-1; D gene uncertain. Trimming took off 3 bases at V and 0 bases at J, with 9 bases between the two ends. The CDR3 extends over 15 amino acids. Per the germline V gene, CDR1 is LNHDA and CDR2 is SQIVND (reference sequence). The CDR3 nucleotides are TGTGCCAGTAGTATGGGCTTAAGCTCCTACAATGAGCAGTTCTTC. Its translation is CASSMGLSSYNEQFF.

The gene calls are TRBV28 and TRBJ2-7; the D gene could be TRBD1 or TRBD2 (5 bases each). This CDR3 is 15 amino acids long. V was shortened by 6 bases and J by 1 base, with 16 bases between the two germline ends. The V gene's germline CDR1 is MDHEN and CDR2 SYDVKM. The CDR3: CASRNRGTPSYEQYF. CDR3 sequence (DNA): TGTGCCAGCAGGAACCGGGGCACCCCGTCCTACGAGCAGTACTTC.

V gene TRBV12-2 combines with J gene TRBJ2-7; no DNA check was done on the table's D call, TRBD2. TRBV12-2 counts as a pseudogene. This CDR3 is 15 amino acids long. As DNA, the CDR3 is TGTGCAAGTCGCTTCACTAGACGCGGAAGGTACGAGCAGTACTTC. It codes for CASRFTRRGRYEQYF.

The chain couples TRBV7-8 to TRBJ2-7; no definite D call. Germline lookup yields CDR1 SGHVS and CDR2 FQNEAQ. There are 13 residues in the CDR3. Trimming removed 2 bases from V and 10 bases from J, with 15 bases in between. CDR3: CASSLSFASGQYF. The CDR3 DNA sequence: TGTGCCAGCAGCTTAAGCTTTGCATCCGGACAGTACTTC.

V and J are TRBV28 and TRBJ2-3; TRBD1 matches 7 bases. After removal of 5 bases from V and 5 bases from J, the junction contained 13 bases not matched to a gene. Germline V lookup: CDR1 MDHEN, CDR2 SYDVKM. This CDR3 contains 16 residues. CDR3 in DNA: TGTGCCAGCAGTGATAGGGACAGCTCTCTACTAGATACGCAGTATTTT. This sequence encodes CASSDRDSSLLDTQYF.

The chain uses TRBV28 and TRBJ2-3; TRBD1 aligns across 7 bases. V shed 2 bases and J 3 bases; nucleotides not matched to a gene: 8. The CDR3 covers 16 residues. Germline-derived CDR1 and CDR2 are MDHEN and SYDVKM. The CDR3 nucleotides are TGTGCCAGCAGTTTAGTCGGAAGGGGGCTGACAGATACGCAGTATTTT. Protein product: CASSLVGRGLTDTQYF. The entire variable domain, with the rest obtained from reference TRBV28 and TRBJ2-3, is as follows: DVKVTQSSRYLVKRTGEKVFLECVQDMDHENMFWYRQDPGLGLRLIYFSYDVKMKEKGDIPEGYSVSREKKERFSLILESASTNQTSMYLCASSLVGRGLTDTQYFGPGTRLTVL.

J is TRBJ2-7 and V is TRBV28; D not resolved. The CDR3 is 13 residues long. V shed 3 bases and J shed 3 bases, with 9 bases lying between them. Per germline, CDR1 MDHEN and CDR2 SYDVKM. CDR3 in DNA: TGTGCCAGCAGTTTCAACGGGCTCTACGAGCAGTACTTC. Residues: CASSFNGLYEQYF.

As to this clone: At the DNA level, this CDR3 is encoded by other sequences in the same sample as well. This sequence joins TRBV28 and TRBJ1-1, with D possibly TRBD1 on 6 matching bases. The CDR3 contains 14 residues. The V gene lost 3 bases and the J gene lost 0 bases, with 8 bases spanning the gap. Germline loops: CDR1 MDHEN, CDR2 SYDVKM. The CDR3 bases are TGTGCCAGCAGTTTTACAGGGTTGAACACTGAAGCTTTCTTT. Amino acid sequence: CASSFTGLNTEAFF. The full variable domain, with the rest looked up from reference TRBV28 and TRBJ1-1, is DVKVTQSSRYLVKRTGEKVFLECVQDMDHENMFWYRQDPGLGLRLIYFSYDVKMKEKGDIPEGYSVSREKKERFSLILESASTNQTSMYLCASSFTGLNTEAFFGQGTRLTVV.

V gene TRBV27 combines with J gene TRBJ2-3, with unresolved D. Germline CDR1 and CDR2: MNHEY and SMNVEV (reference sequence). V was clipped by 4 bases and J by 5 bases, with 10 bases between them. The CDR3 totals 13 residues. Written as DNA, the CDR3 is TGTGCCAGCAGTTCCGGTACCGGAGATACGCAGTATTTT. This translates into CASSSGTGDTQYF.

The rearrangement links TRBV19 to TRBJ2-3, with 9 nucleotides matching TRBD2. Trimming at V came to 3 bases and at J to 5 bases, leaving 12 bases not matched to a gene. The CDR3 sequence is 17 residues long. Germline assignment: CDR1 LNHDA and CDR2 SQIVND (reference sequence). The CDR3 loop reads CASSMGLAGSVGDTQYF. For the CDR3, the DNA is TGTGCCAGTAGTATGGGGCTAGCGGGATCGGTAGGAGATACGCAGTATTTT.

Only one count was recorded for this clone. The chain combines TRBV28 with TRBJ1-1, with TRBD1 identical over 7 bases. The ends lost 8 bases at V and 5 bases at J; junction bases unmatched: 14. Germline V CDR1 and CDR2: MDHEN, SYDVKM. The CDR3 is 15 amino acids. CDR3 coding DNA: TGTGCCAGCCGACGACAGGGCAGACGGAGGACTGAAGCTTTCTTT. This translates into CASRRQGRRRTEAFF.

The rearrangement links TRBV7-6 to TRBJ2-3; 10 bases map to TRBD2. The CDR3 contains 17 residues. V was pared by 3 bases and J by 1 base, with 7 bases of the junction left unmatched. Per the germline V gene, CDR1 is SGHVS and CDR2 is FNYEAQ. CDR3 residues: CASSLGPGTSGTDTQYF. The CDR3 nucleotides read TGTGCCAGCAGCTTGGGGCCGGGGACTAGCGGCACAGATACGCAGTATTTT.

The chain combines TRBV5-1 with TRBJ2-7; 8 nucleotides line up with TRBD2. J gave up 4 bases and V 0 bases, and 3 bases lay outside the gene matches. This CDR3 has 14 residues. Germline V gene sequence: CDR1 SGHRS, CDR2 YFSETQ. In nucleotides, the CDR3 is TGCGCCAGCAGCTTGGGCAGCGGGGGTTACGAGCAGTACTTC. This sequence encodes CASSLGSGGYEQYF.